This record looks at one T cell receptor (beta chain) sequence and its context. The antigen is unknown. cDNA synthesis used the whole RNA isolate, giving expressed TCRB sequences. Some clones are missing from TCRdb's copy, which holds only in-frame ones; the method was immunoSEQ multiplex PCR. The repertoire holds around 280,000 clones, with about 15% as singletons. This entry is derived from a study of beta chain features in type 1 diabetes. Study observations and caveats: When VDJ junctions were examined, type 1 diabetes patients showed fewer insertions and more deletions. People with Type 1 diabetes carried modestly yet significantly shorter TCRB CDR3s in all four CD4+ subsets. PCR might show a preference for shorter templates, equally across patients and controls.

The CDR3 consists of 15 residues. The J segment lost 1 base and the V segment lost 4 bases, leaving 4 bases of the junction unmatched. CDR1 SGHTA and CDR2 FQGNSA come from the germline V gene. V usage is TRBV7-2 and J usage is TRBJ2-5; 9 positions match TRBD2. Sequencing was performed on naive CD4+ T cells from blood. This sequence was found in a man between 18 and 29 years old with type 1 diabetes. CDR3 region: CASSSPAGGQETQYF. The CDR3 region has the DNA TGTGCCAGCAGCTCTCCAGCGGGGGGCCAAGAGACCCAGTACTTC.